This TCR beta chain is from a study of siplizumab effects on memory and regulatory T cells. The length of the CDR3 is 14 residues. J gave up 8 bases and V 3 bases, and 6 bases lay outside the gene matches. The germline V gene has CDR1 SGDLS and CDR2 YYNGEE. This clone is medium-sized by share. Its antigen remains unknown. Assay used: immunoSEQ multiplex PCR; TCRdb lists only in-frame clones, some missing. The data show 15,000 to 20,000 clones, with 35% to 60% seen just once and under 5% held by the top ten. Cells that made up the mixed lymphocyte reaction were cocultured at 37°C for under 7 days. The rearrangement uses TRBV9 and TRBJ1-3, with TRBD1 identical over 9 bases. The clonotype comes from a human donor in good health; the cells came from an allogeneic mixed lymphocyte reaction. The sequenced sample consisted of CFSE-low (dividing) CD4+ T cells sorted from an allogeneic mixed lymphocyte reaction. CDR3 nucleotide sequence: TGTGCCAGCAGCGCATTACAGGGGGCTCACACCATATATTTT. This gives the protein CASSALQGAHTIYF.